This entry is about one T cell receptor (beta chain). The source of the sample is a study of T cells expressing NK-cell markers. The CDR3 loop spans 15 amino acids. No DNA is given; TCRdb re-called the 5' RACE reads and lists each CDR3 protein once. Its table lists about 380,000 distinct CDR3 sequences. Material for sequencing was blood T cells: a sorted CD56 or NKG2C T cell subset, CD4+ or CD8+ T cells, or bulk PBMC T cells (not recorded which). The TCR was taken from a man aged 18-75 years in good health. The rearrangement joins TRBV12-3 or TRBV12-4 to TRBJ2-5; TCRdb's D gene call, TRBD2, goes unchecked for lack of DNA. The CDR3 here is CASSTWGSSGETQYF.